The 19 T cell receptor beta chains below all came from one sample that was sequenced in a study of human T cells and chemical hapten exposure. Sample time point: pre-sensitization, week 0. The treatment is: therapeutic diphenylcyclopropenone sensitization with weekly scalp DPC. TCRdb called the RACE reads again in MiXCR, with one record for every CDR3 protein. The sample holds 200,000 to 300,000 distinct CDR3 sequences, roughly 8.9% seen once. The specimen was whole blood, collected in connection with sensitization to the hapten diphenylcyclopropenone (DPC). The source of these receptors is a woman in her thirties or forties with alopecia areata. Some clones in this sample may be carry-over from other donors' samples.

This clonotype came up many times. J is TRBJ2-7 and V is TRBV11-2; D gene uncertain. The germline CDR1 and CDR2 sequences are SGHAT and FQNNGV. This CDR3 contains 13 residues. V lost 3 bases and J lost 5, with 11 bases in between. As DNA, the CDR3 is TGTGCCAGCAGCTTTTGGTCCGGAGACGAGCAGTACTTC. It encodes CASSFWSGDEQYF.

This clonotype was seen repeatedly, ten times or more. The V call is TRBV5-6, the J call TRBJ1-5; D is uncertain. This CDR3 spans 16 amino acids. Trimming shortened V by 0 bases and J by 5 bases, and 15 bases separated the two germline ends. Looked up from germline, CDR1 is SGHDT and CDR2 is YYEEEE. As DNA, the CDR3 is TGTGCCAGCAGCTTGGGCCTGGGGAGCCTTGATCAGCCCCAGCATTTT. Its protein is CASSLGLGSLDQPQHF.

This clonotype was seen a few times. The chain combines TRBV7-2 with TRBJ2-5; tentatively, D is TRBD1 (6 bases). V lost 1 base to trimming and J lost 7 bases, with 10 bases between them. The germline V gene has CDR1 SGHTA and CDR2 FQGNSA. The CDR3 loop spans 13 amino acids. The CDR3 DNA is TGTGCCAGCAGCTTAGACAGGGCTGGGACCCAGTACTTC. Translation: CASSLDRAGTQYF.

The sample holds a few counts of this clonotype. J is TRBJ2-7 and V is TRBV10-3; D gene uncertain. Germline-derived CDR1 and CDR2 are ENHRY and SYGVKD. V shed 2 bases and J shed 4 bases, with 12 bases lying between them. CDR3 size: 14 residues. CDR3 nucleotides: TGTGCCATCAGTGAGGCCGTACGGACGTACGAGCAGTACTTC. It yields the protein CAISEAVRTYEQYF.

This clonotype was seen a few times. V usage is TRBV20-1 and J usage is TRBJ1-6; weak D call: TRBD1 (6 bases). Trimming took 5 bases from V and 1 from J, leaving 15 bases between them. The CDR3 covers 16 residues. Germline V lookup: CDR1 DFQATT, CDR2 SNEGSKA (reference sequence). The CDR3 DNA follows: TGCAGTGCTCCCACAGGGTTGGAATCCTATAATTCACCCCTCCACTTT. This gives the protein CSAPTGLESYNSPLHF.

The table lists this clonotype with a few counts. The chain couples TRBV6-1 to TRBJ1-5; 10 nucleotides line up with TRBD1. This CDR3 has 17 residues. Germline V lookup: CDR1 MNHNS, CDR2 SASEGT. V lost 6 bases to trimming and J lost 1 base; unmatched junction nucleotides: 9. CDR3 in amino acids: CASSFRDRGGSNQPQHF. For the CDR3, the DNA is TGTGCCAGCAGCTTCCGGGACAGGGGCGGGAGCAATCAGCCCCAGCATTTT.

The CDR3 spells CASSNFPGAMSYTF. In DNA form, the CDR3 reads TGTGCCAGCAGCAACTTTCCAGGGGCAATGAGCTACACCTTC. The chain couples TRBV7-9 to TRBJ1-2; D might be TRBD1 (6 bases). CDR1 and CDR2 (germline): SEHNR, FQNEAQ (reference sequence). The CDR3 is made up of 14 amino acids. V lost 5 bases and J 9 bases, leaving 19 bases between the germline ends.

This clonotype was observed many times. The CDR3 protein is CSGRTDPNSPLHF. DNA for the CDR3: TGCAGTGGAAGGACGGACCCTAATTCACCCCTCCACTTT. The J gene is TRBJ1-6, the V gene TRBV20-1; D gene unclear. Germline values: CDR1 DFQATT, CDR2 SNEGSKA (reference sequence). The CDR3 covers 13 residues. V dropped 7 bases and J dropped 6 bases, with 13 bases sitting between them.

This clonotype has more than one count but fewer than ten. The genes are TRBV5-1 and TRBJ2-3, with unresolved D. V lost 2 bases, J lost 4 bases, and 14 bases lay in between. This CDR3 region has 15 residues. Germline V gene sequence: CDR1 SGHRS, CDR2 YFSETQ. The CDR3: CASSFDSVRADTQYF. CDR3 DNA sequence: TGCGCCAGCAGCTTCGACTCCGTACGCGCAGATACGCAGTATTTT.

The chain has TRBV7-3 and TRBJ2-5, with TRBD2 identical over 11 bases. The CDR3 is made up of 15 amino acids. V dropped 5 bases and J dropped 5; count of bases not matched to a gene: 7. Looked up from germline, CDR1 is SGHTA and CDR2 is FQGTGA. The CDR3 is CASSPSSGRFETQYF. The CDR3 nucleotides read TGTGCCAGCAGCCCTTCTAGCGGGAGGTTTGAGACCCAGTACTTC.

This clonotype was seen a handful of times. The chain links TRBV7-9 to TRBJ2-7; 8 bases fit TRBD2. This CDR3 contains 15 residues. The germline CDR1 and CDR2 sequences are SEHNR and FQNEAQ (reference sequence). J lost 3 bases, V lost 3 bases, and 7 bases had no gene match. CDR3 nucleotides: TGTGCCAGCAGCTTCGAGCGGGAGTTACACTACGAGCAGTACTTC. It codes for CASSFERELHYEQYF.

This clonotype was found a few times. The chain is built from TRBV28 and TRBJ2-7, with 8 nucleotides matching TRBD1. CDR1 and CDR2 from the germline V gene are MDHEN and SYDVKM. CDR3 size: 15 residues. J was trimmed by 3 bases and V by 6 bases; bases with no gene match: 10. The CDR3 sequence: CASSPSGTGIYEQYF. CDR3 DNA sequence: TGTGCCAGCAGCCCTTCTGGGACAGGCATCTACGAGCAGTACTTC.

This clonotype has just a few counts. The chain employs TRBV27 and TRBJ2-7; maybe TRBD2 (6 bases). The CDR3 spans 14 residues. Between the trimmed V and J ends, which lost 3 bases and 4 bases, there was a span of 13 bases. Germline CDR1 reads MNHEY; CDR2 reads SMNVEV (reference sequence). Here the CDR3 DNA reads TGTGCCAGCAGTTTCCTAGGGAGGATGTACGAGCAGTACTTC. It codes for CASSFLGRMYEQYF.

The chain has TRBV7-8 and TRBJ2-2; 11 nucleotides agree with TRBD2. Germline V gives CDR1 SGHVS, CDR2 FQNEAQ. The CDR3 spans 19 residues. Trimming took 5 bases from V and 0 from J; bases not matched to a gene: 11. CDR3 protein: CASSTPTSGASANTGELFF. CDR3 nucleotide sequence: TGTGCCAGCAGCACACCGACTAGCGGGGCTAGCGCGAACACCGGGGAGCTGTTTTTT. Together with reference TRBV7-8 and TRBJ2-2, the CDR3 gives the full variable domain: GAGVSQSPRYKVAKRGQDVALRCDPISGHVSLFWYQQALGQGPEFLTYFQNEAQLDKSGLPSDRFFAERPEGSVSTLKIQRTQQEDSAVYLCASSTPTSGASANTGELFFGEGSRLTVL.

This clonotype was detected ten times or more. V gene TRBV4-1 combines with J gene TRBJ1-5, with a possible D match to TRBD1 (6 bases). V was cut by 3 bases and J by 11 bases, with 14 bases left in between. The CDR3 consists of 13 residues. In germline, CDR1 is MGHRA, CDR2 YSYEKL. The CDR3 spells CASSQVRGASQHF. The CDR3 DNA sequence: TGCGCCAGCAGCCAGGTCAGGGGTGCCTCCCAGCATTTT.

This clonotype was found a few times. The gene calls are TRBV3-1 and TRBJ1-6; no firm D call. Deletions cut 4 bases from V and 12 bases from J, with 10 bases between. Looked up from germline, CDR1 is LGHDT and CDR2 is YNNKEL (reference sequence). The CDR3 extends over 12 amino acids. The CDR3, as DNA: TGTGCCAGCAGCCCACAGTCCCGACCCCTCCACTTT. Protein: CASSPQSRPLHF.

V usage is TRBV5-1 and J usage is TRBJ2-7, with D perhaps being TRBD1 or TRBD2 (6 bases each). The CDR3 is made up of 14 amino acids. Germline V gene lookup returns CDR1 SGHRS and CDR2 YFSETQ. V was shortened by 3 bases and J by 2 bases, with 12 bases between the two germline ends. Written as DNA, the CDR3 is TGCGCCAGCAGCTCTTCGGGGGCAACCTACGAGCAGTACTTC. It is translated as CASSSSGATYEQYF.

V and J are TRBV4-3 and TRBJ2-3; D may be TRBD1 (6 bases). V lost 4 bases and J lost 6, with 17 bases in between. Germline CDR1 and CDR2: LGHNA and YSLEER. This CDR3 is 15 amino acids long. This CDR3 reads CASSPTGTTADTQYF. CDR3 nucleotide sequence: TGCGCCAGCAGCCCCACCGGGACAACAGCGGATACGCAGTATTTT.

This clonotype has only a few counts. This chain connects TRBV20-1 to TRBJ1-4; maybe TRBD1 (5 bases). CDR3 length equals 14 residues. CDR1 DFQATT and CDR2 SNEGSKA come from the germline V gene (reference sequence). V was clipped by 5 bases and J by 8 bases, with 18 bases between them. DNA for the CDR3: TGCAGTGCTCGTTCGGCGGGGGAGCCAGAAAAACTGTTTTTT. Translation gives CSARSAGEPEKLFF.